This T cell receptor (beta chain) came from a study of T cell responses to AZD1222 COVID-19 vaccine. Study-wide background: Pooled in the analysis were second doses at about 4 or about 12 weeks.

Study observations and caveats: Recipients of two AZD1222 doses showed rising Spike-specific TCR breadth and depth. The donor cohort was predominantly white British with a female majority, and clonal diversity may have been underestimated.

As for this clone: What it binds is not known.

Sequencing used immunoSEQ multiplex PCR; TCRdb keeps in-frame clones, though not all of them. The sample lists fewer than 150,000 clones, 93% occurring once. The TCR comes from an adult in good health. The sample was peripheral blood, taken on day 0 of AZD1222 vaccination.

The CDR3 protein is CASSLGLAGVGNEQFF. In DNA form, the CDR3 reads TGTGCCAGCAGCTTAGGTCTAGCGGGAGTTGGCAATGAGCAGTTCTTC. This chain uses TRBV11-3 with TRBJ2-1; 10 nucleotides align to TRBD2. The CDR3 is made up of 16 amino acids. The junction had 6 bases not matched to a gene; V was cut back by 1 base and J by 6 bases. Germline loops: CDR1 SGHNT, CDR2 YENEEA.